The 25 T cell receptor beta chains listed next were all sequenced from one sample in a study of T cell changes during pregnancy in multiple sclerosis. The protocol was immunoSEQ multiplex PCR, while the TCRdb copy is restricted to in-frame clones and leaves out a portion. The sample shows some 140,000 clones, about 95% of them seen only once. Sequenced here: peripheral blood, sampled after pregnancy. The receptors come from a female donor with multiple sclerosis, enrolled in a pregnancy study.

This clone was observed a single time. The chain employs TRBV2 and TRBJ2-7; 7 bases match TRBD1. Trimming cost V 7 bases and J 3 bases; bases outside gene matches: 3. The length of the CDR3 is 12 residues. CDR1 SNHLY and CDR2 FYNNEI come from the germline V gene. Here the CDR3 reads CASTDRSYEQYF. CDR3 sequence (DNA): TGTGCCAGCACGGACAGGAGCTACGAGCAGTACTTC.

V usage is TRBV5-4 and J usage is TRBJ2-3; D is possibly TRBD2 (6 bases). Germline V gene lookup returns CDR1 SGHNT and CDR2 YYREEE (reference sequence). The CDR3 runs 18 residues. V lost 3 bases and J lost 4, with 24 bases in between. CDR3 nucleotides: TGTGCCAGCAGCTCCTTCCAGGCGGGCGGGGTAGGCGCAGATACGCAGTATTTT. It codes for CASSSFQAGGVGADTQYF.

On this clone: Distinct nucleotide sequences in the sample also encode this CDR3. V gene TRBV9 combines with J gene TRBJ1-2; D ambiguous. Trimming removed 0 bases at V and 4 bases at J, with 19 bases between. The CDR3 runs to 17 residues. Germline V gene lookup returns CDR1 SGDLS and CDR2 YYNGEE. In nucleotides, the CDR3 is TGTGCCAGCAGCGTAGCAACCGTTGGAGGCCTGGGCTATGGCTACACCTTC. Translation: CASSVATVGGLGYGYTF.

This chain links TRBV7-9 with TRBJ1-1; 7 bases fit TRBD1. J was trimmed by 1 base and V by 5 bases; bases with no gene match: 10. CDR3 length equals 16 residues. Germline V gene sequence: CDR1 SEHNR, CDR2 FQNEAQ (reference sequence). The DNA for the CDR3 is TGTGCCAGCAGCACCTTAAAGAGGACAGGGAACACTGAAGCTTTCTTT. This sequence encodes CASSTLKRTGNTEAFF.

The genes are TRBV2 and TRBJ1-2, with TRBD1 identical over 8 bases. The germline V gene encodes CDR1 SNHLY and CDR2 FYNNEI. With V trimmed by 7 bases and J by 4 bases, 5 bases remained unmatched. The CDR3 spans 13 residues. The CDR3 coding sequence is TGTGCCAGCAACAGGGGGGCAGGCTATGGCTACACCTTC. Its protein is CASNRGAGYGYTF.

This chain joins TRBV27 and TRBJ1-2, with 7 positions matching TRBD1. Losses at the gene ends were 6 bases for V and 4 bases for J; bases not matched to a gene: 8. In germline, CDR1 is MNHEY, CDR2 SMNVEV (reference sequence). The CDR3 contains 14 residues. CDR3: CASRATGARYGYTF. DNA of the CDR3: TGTGCCAGCAGAGCCACAGGGGCCCGCTATGGCTACACCTTC.

The chain joins TRBV5-8 to TRBJ1-5, with TRBD1 as a possible D gene (6 bases). In germline, CDR1 is SGHTS, CDR2 YDEGEE. The CDR3 totals 13 residues. Trimming cost V 4 bases and J 6 bases, with 11 bases left between them. CDR3 in DNA: TGTGCCAGCAGCGGAATACAGGGTCAGCCCCAGCATTTT. This sequence encodes CASSGIQGQPQHF.

The chain employs TRBV10-3 and TRBJ2-7; the D gene is possibly TRBD2 (6 bases). This CDR3 is built from 14 residues. In germline, CDR1 is ENHRY, CDR2 SYGVKD. V was trimmed by 2 bases and J by 6 bases, leaving 14 bases between them. The DNA for the CDR3 is TGTGCCATCAGTGAGGGGGTCGGGGGAGGCGAGCAGTACTTC. Its translation: CAISEGVGGGEQYF.

In DNA form, the CDR3 reads TGTGCCAGCAGTGAAGCGGGTGGACAGCTACCCTACGAGCAGTACTTC. Residues: CASSEAGGQLPYEQYF. The rearrangement joins TRBV2 to TRBJ2-7, with D possibly matching TRBD1 (6 bases). This CDR3 has 16 residues. Germline V CDR1 and CDR2: SNHLY, FYNNEI. V was trimmed by 0 bases and J by 2 bases, leaving 14 bases between them. The complete variable domain, with remaining parts taken from reference TRBV2 and TRBJ2-7, reads EPEVTQTPSHQVTQMGQEVILRCVPISNHLYFYWYRQILGQKVEFLVSFYNNEISEKSEIFDDQFSVERPDGSNFTLKIRSTKLEDSAMYFCASSEAGGQLPYEQYFGPGTRLTVT.

Written as DNA, the CDR3 is TGTGCCACCAGCCGGGAGGGACAGGGGTTGGGAGAGCAGTACTTC. Its protein product is CATSREGQGLGEQYF. The V gene is TRBV15, the J gene TRBJ2-7, with 10 bases matching TRBD1. The trim removed 5 bases at V and 7 bases at J, leaving 11 bases unmatched. CDR3 length equals 15 residues. Germline V gene sequence: CDR1 LNHNV, CDR2 YYDKDF (reference sequence).

V usage is TRBV27 and J usage is TRBJ2-6; 11 bases map to TRBD1. V lost 6 bases and J lost 3; bases outside the gene matches: 7. The length of the CDR3 is 17 residues. Looked up from germline, CDR1 is MNHEY and CDR2 is SMNVEV (reference sequence). Written as DNA, the CDR3 is TGTGCCAGCAGCCCGGGACAGGGGGTGGGTGGGGCCAACGTCCTGACTTTC. It codes for CASSPGQGVGGANVLTF.

This clone appeared once. The chain joins TRBV28 to TRBJ2-7, with 12 positions matching TRBD2. The CDR3 length is 12 residues. After removal of 6 bases from V and 11 bases from J, the junction contained 5 bases not matched to a gene. The V gene's germline CDR1 is MDHEN and CDR2 SYDVKM. The CDR3 region is CASRASGRAKYF. CDR3 coding DNA: TGTGCCAGCAGAGCTAGCGGGAGGGCCAAGTACTTC.

The chain uses TRBV27 and TRBJ2-7, with a weak D call TRBD2 (6 bases). Looked up from germline, CDR1 is MNHEY and CDR2 is SMNVEV (reference sequence). Trimming stripped 8 bases from V and 0 bases from J, with 11 bases between. The CDR3 contains 13 residues. The DNA for the CDR3 is TGTGCCAGCCCCGATAGCGGCTCCTACGAGCAGTACTTC. It codes for CASPDSGSYEQYF.

The J gene is TRBJ2-1, the V gene TRBV2; 8 bases match TRBD2. The V segment lost 2 bases and the J segment 8 bases; nucleotides outside the gene matches: 5. Germline lookup yields CDR1 SNHLY and CDR2 FYNNEI. The CDR3 spans 14 residues. The CDR3 is CASSELAGVDEQFF. The CDR3 bases are TGTGCCAGCAGTGAACTAGCGGGCGTGGATGAGCAGTTCTTC.

This chain connects TRBV27 to TRBJ2-4, with TRBD1 matching over 7 bases. CDR3 length equals 14 residues. CDR1 is MNHEY, CDR2 SMNVEV, per germline (reference sequence). V lost 5 bases, J lost 3 bases, and 4 bases stayed unmatched. The CDR3 sequence is CASSPGQYKNIQYF. For the CDR3, the DNA is TGTGCCAGCAGTCCGGGACAGTACAAAAACATTCAGTACTTC.

In nucleotides, the CDR3 is TGTGCCAGCAGCAAAGGATCCCGCAGGGTACCTACTGAAGCTTTCTTT. It is translated as CASSKGSRRVPTEAFF. The chain links TRBV21-1 to TRBJ1-1; TRBD1 reflects the table's D call only, with no check against the DNA. TRBV21-1 is termed a pseudogene. The CDR3 covers 16 residues.

CDR3 region: CASRGGQGAYEQFF. As DNA, the CDR3 is TGCGCCAGCAGAGGAGGACAGGGGGCTTATGAGCAGTTCTTC. The chain is built from TRBV10-1 and TRBJ2-1; TRBD1 aligns across 11 bases. J lost 8 bases, V lost 6 bases, and 6 bases had no gene match. This CDR3 comprises 14 residues. From germline, CDR1 is WNHNN and CDR2 SYGVQD (reference sequence).

CDR3 in amino acids: CASRTARPLEAFF. The CDR3 DNA reads TGTGCCAGCAGGACAGCGAGGCCACTTGAAGCTTTCTTT. This rearrangement joins TRBV2 to TRBJ1-1, with TRBD1 as a possible D gene (5 bases). There are 13 residues in the CDR3. Trimming removed 6 bases at V and 7 bases at J, with 15 bases between. In germline, CDR1 is SNHLY, CDR2 FYNNEI.

The genes are TRBV23-1 and TRBJ1-5; no clear D gene. TRBV23-1 is an open reading frame, and its role is uncertain. Trimming took off 4 bases at V and 0 bases at J, with 16 bases between the two ends. The CDR3 has 17 amino acids. CDR3 nucleotide sequence: TGCGCCAGCAGTCCCCTTGACGGGGTTTATAGCAATCAGCCCCAGCATTTT. Amino acids: CASSPLDGVYSNQPQHF.

The chain has TRBV6-1 and TRBJ2-3, with 9 nucleotides matching TRBD2. In germline, CDR1 is MNHNS, CDR2 SASEGT. The CDR3 contains 15 residues. V lost 4 bases to trimming and J lost 6 bases; unmatched junction nucleotides: 8. CDR3 sequence reads: CASSGAGGGSDTQYF. In DNA form, the CDR3 reads TGTGCCAGCAGTGGTGCGGGAGGGGGATCGGATACGCAGTATTTT.

V gene TRBV28 combines with J gene TRBJ2-7; no firm D call. V lost 5 bases to trimming and J lost 2 bases, with 4 bases between them. CDR1 and CDR2 from the germline V gene are MDHEN and SYDVKM. This CDR3 comprises 11 residues. CDR3 region: CASSPAYEQYF. The CDR3 DNA is TGTGCCAGCAGTCCCGCCTACGAGCAGTACTTC.

This chain links TRBV14 with TRBJ1-4; a weak D match, TRBD1 (5 bases). This CDR3 has 14 amino acids. The germline CDR1 and CDR2 sequences are SGHDN and FVKESK. The V end lost 4 bases, the J end lost 3 bases, and 9 bases lay between the germline ends. In DNA, the CDR3 is TGTGCCAGCAGCCTGGGGCAGTCTAATGAAAAACTGTTTTTT. Residues: CASSLGQSNEKLFF.

The DNA for the CDR3 is TGTGCCAGCCCTACAGGATCCGACACCGGGGAGCTGTTTTTT. This encodes CASPTGSDTGELFF. The chain links TRBV6-6 to TRBJ2-2; a possible D gene is TRBD1 (5 bases). CDR3 size: 14 residues. Trimming took off 8 bases at V and 3 bases at J, with 13 bases between the two ends. Germline lookup yields CDR1 MNHNY and CDR2 SVGAGI (reference sequence).

The chain carries TRBV5-1 and TRBJ2-2, with 8 bases that match TRBD1. V lost 5 bases and J lost 7; bases outside the gene matches: 7. The V gene's germline CDR1 is SGHRS and CDR2 YFSETQ. CDR3 length: 14 residues. The DNA for the CDR3 is TGCGCCAGCAGGGCGGGACAGGTAGACGGGGAGCTGTTTTTT. It translates to CASRAGQVDGELFF.

The chain carries TRBV10-3 and TRBJ2-7, with D maybe TRBD1 (5 bases). The CDR3 runs to 11 residues. From germline, CDR1 is ENHRY and CDR2 SYGVKD. DNA of the CDR3: TGTGCGACAAGGACAACCTACGAGCAGTACTTC. Its protein product is CATRTTYEQYF.